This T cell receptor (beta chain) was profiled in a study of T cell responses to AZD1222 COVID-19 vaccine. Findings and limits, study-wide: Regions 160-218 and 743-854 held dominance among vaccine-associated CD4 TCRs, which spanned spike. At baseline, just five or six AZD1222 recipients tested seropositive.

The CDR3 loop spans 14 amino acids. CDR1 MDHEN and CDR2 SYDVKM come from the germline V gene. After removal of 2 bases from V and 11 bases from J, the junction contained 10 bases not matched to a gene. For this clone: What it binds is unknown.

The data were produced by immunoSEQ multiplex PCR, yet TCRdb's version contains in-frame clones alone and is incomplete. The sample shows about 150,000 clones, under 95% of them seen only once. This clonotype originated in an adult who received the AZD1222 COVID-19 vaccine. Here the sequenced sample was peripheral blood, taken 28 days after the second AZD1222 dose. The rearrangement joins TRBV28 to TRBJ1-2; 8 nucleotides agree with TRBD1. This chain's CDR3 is CASSLGTGVNRYTF. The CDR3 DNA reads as TGTGCCAGCAGTTTAGGGACAGGCGTTAATAGGTACACCTTC.